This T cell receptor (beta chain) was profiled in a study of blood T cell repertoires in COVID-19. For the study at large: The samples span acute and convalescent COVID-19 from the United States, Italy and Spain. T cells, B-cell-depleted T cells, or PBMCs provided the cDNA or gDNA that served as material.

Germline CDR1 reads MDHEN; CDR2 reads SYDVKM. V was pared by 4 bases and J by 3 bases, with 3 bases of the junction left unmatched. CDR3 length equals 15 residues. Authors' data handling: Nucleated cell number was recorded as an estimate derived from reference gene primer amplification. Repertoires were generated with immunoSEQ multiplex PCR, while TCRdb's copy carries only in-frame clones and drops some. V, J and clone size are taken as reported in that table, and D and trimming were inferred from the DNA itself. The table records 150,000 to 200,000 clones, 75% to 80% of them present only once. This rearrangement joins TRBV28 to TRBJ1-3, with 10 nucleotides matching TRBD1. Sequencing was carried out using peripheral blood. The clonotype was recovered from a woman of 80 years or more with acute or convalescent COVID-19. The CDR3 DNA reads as TGTGCCAGCAGTTGGACAGGGGGAATTGGAAACACCATATATTTT. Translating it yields CASSWTGGIGNTIYF.